The 19 T cell receptor beta chains listed next were all sequenced from one sample in a study of shared clonotypes between healthy human individuals. The method was immunoSEQ multiplex PCR; TCRdb's version includes in-frame clones alone and lacks a portion of them. The table shows 2,100,000 or so clones, with 95% occurring only once. Sequencing used naive CD4+ T cells sorted from blood. Subset meaning: CD45RA+ positively selected. These receptors all come from a man aged 18 to 29 in good health.

The rearrangement joins TRBV11-3 to TRBJ2-1; 10 positions agree with TRBD2. The CDR3 contains 16 residues. Trimming at V came to 5 bases and at J to 5 bases, leaving 9 bases not matched to a gene. Germline CDR1 is SGHNT and CDR2 is YENEEA. The DNA for the CDR3 is TGTGCCAGCAGCACAGGGGGGACTAGCGCCAACAATGAGCAGTTCTTC. This gives the protein CASSTGGTSANNEQFF.

The V and J genes are TRBV5-6 and TRBJ2-1; TRBD1 matches at 7 bases. The germline gives CDR1 SGHDT, CDR2 YYEEEE. CDR3 size: 16 residues. Trimming removed 0 bases from V and 3 bases from J; junction bases left unmatched: 6. In nucleotides, the CDR3 is TGTGCCAGCAGCTTGGGGGAGACAGGGAACTACAATGAGCAGTTCTTC. It codes for CASSLGETGNYNEQFF.

This sequence joins TRBV6-6 and TRBJ2-7; TRBD1 or TRBD2 may be the D gene (5 bases each). The CDR3 consists of 16 residues. Trimming took 0 bases from V and 1 from J, leaving 13 bases between them. CDR1 is MNHNY and CDR2 is SVGAGI in the germline V gene (reference sequence). DNA of the CDR3: TGTGCCAGCAGTTACTCGGGACCTCCGGGGTCCTACGAGCAGTACTTC. Protein product: CASSYSGPPGSYEQYF.

The V and J genes are TRBV30 and TRBJ2-5, with a weak D call TRBD1 (6 bases). Germline CDR1 is GTSNPN and CDR2 is SVGIG (reference sequence). This CDR3 region has 13 residues. V was shortened by 1 base and J by 3 bases, with 9 bases between the two germline ends. Here the CDR3 DNA reads TGTGCCTGGAGTGGGGGGCTTAAAGAGACCCAGTACTTC. Translated, it gives CAWSGGLKETQYF.

This clone was seen just once. The chain combines TRBV20-1 with TRBJ1-2, with D unclear. There are 11 residues in the CDR3. Germline CDR1 is DFQATT and CDR2 is SNEGSKA (reference sequence). Trimming took off 3 bases at V and 6 bases at J, with 8 bases between the two ends. The CDR3 DNA reads as TGCAGTGCTAGGGGAGCCAATGGCTACACCTTC. Its translation: CSARGANGYTF.

The rearrangement links TRBV25-1 to TRBJ2-5; TRBD2 agrees at 11 bases. J lost 5 bases, V lost 0 bases, and 8 bases had no gene match. The CDR3 runs to 17 residues. Looked up from germline, CDR1 is MGHDK and CDR2 is SYGVNS. The chain's CDR3 is CASSEYPRVAGGETQYF. The DNA of the CDR3 is TGTGCCAGCAGTGAATATCCGCGAGTAGCGGGAGGGGAGACCCAGTACTTC.

The CDR3 is CASSQDRQAALHF. The CDR3 nucleotides are TGCGCCAGCAGCCAAGATCGACAGGCGGCCCTCCACTTT. The chain has TRBV4-1 and TRBJ1-6; perhaps TRBD1 as D (6 bases). The V gene lost 0 bases and the J gene lost 14 bases, with 11 bases spanning the gap. The CDR3 covers 13 residues. Germline V lookup: CDR1 MGHRA, CDR2 YSYEKL.

This clone occurred once. This chain uses TRBV7-2 with TRBJ1-6; 7 bases fit TRBD1. Germline CDR1 is SGHTA and CDR2 is FQGNSA. The CDR3 spans 19 residues. The J segment lost 0 bases and the V segment lost 5 bases, leaving 13 bases of the junction unmatched. This CDR3 reads CASSLGQGVYYSYNSPLHF. In DNA, the CDR3 is TGTGCCAGCAGCCTAGGTCAGGGGGTGTATTACTCCTATAATTCACCCCTCCACTTT. Based on the CDR3 plus reference TRBV7-2 and TRBJ1-6, the full variable domain is GAGVSQSPSNKVTEKGKDVELRCDPISGHTALYWYRQSLGQGLEFLIYFQGNSAPDKSGLPSDRFSAERTGGSVSTLTIQRTQQEDSAVYLCASSLGQGVYYSYNSPLHFGNGTRLTVT.

A remark on this clone: The sample has other DNA sequences that encode this CDR3 too. The chain couples TRBV7-9 to TRBJ1-1, with a weak D call TRBD1 (5 bases). CDR3 length: 14 residues. The germline V and J ends were trimmed by 6 bases and 2 bases, with 13 bases remaining between them. Germline V gene lookup returns CDR1 SEHNR and CDR2 FQNEAQ (reference sequence). The CDR3 sequence is CASSRQGSNTEAFF. In DNA form, the CDR3 reads TGTGCCAGCAGTCGTCAGGGCAGCAACACTGAAGCTTTCTTT.

This sequence joins TRBV2 and TRBJ1-2, with D tentatively TRBD1 (5 bases). Germline CDR1 is SNHLY and CDR2 is FYNNEI. This CDR3 region has 15 residues. Trimming cost V 4 bases and J 7 bases, with 19 bases left between them. This chain's CDR3 is CASSAAGTRGGGYTF. The CDR3 coding sequence is TGTGCCAGCAGTGCCGCCGGGACCCGAGGTGGTGGCTACACCTTC.

This clone came up once. The chain combines TRBV29-1 with TRBJ1-2, with 8 bases lining up with TRBD1. The V and J ends lost 7 bases and 5 bases, in that order; junction bases with no gene match: 15. The CDR3 covers 15 residues. The germline CDR1 and CDR2 sequences are SQVTM and ANQGSEA. CDR3 coding DNA: TGCAGCGCCGGGGCAGGGGGCTACGCGGTATATGGCTACACCTTC. It is translated as CSAGAGGYAVYGYTF. Drawing the rest from reference TRBV29-1 and TRBJ1-2, the complete variable domain is SAVISQKPSRDICQRGTSLTIQCQVDSQVTMMFWYRQQPGQSLTLIATANQGSEATYESGFVIDKFPISRPNLTFSTLTVSNMSPEDSSIYLCSAGAGGYAVYGYTFGSGTRLTVV.

About this clone itself: The sample holds other DNA sequences that translate to the same CDR3. The chain recombines TRBV6-1 with TRBJ2-7; 9 positions match TRBD2. Per germline, CDR1 MNHNS and CDR2 SASEGT. V trimming: 4 bases; J trimming: 0 bases; junction bases outside the gene matches: 4. CDR3 length: 15 residues. CDR3 sequence: CASSVQAGGSYEQYF. CDR3 DNA: TGTGCCAGCAGTGTCCAAGCGGGGGGCTCCTACGAGCAGTACTTC.

This rearrangement joins TRBV5-1 to TRBJ2-5; 10 nucleotides agree with TRBD2. CDR1 SGHRS and CDR2 YFSETQ come from the germline V gene. Trimming cost V 0 bases and J 9 bases; bases outside gene matches: 11. The CDR3 spans 16 residues. CDR3 DNA: TGCGCCAGCAGCTTGGGCGATAGCGGGGGGCCGGGGGCCCAGTACTTC. This gives the protein CASSLGDSGGPGAQYF.

The chain is built from TRBV14 and TRBJ1-1; D unclear. The CDR3 runs to 15 residues. V lost 0 bases to trimming and J lost 5 bases, with 13 bases between them. CDR1 SGHDN and CDR2 FVKESK come from the germline V gene. The CDR3 reads CASSQDRPQPTEAFF. For the CDR3, the DNA is TGTGCCAGCAGCCAAGATCGGCCCCAGCCAACTGAAGCTTTCTTT.

The CDR3 sequence: CGGGRRGNEQFF. The CDR3 nucleotides read TGTGGGGGCGGGAGAAGAGGGAATGAGCAGTTCTTC. This chain uses TRBV30 with TRBJ2-1; TRBD2 aligns across 7 bases. Germline CDR1 reads GTSNPN; CDR2 reads SVGIG (reference sequence). CDR3 length: 12 amino acids. Full variable domain (outside the CDR3, taken from reference TRBV30 and TRBJ2-1): SQTIHQWPATLVQPVGSPLSLECTVEGTSNPNLYWYRQAAGRGLQLLFYSVGIGQISSEVPQNLSASRPQDRQFILSSKKLLLSDSGFYLCGGGRRGNEQFFGPGTRLTVL.

Regarding this clone: Other DNA variants within this sample encode the same CDR3. The chain couples TRBV9 to TRBJ2-5; D is perhaps TRBD1 (6 bases). Trimming removed 0 bases at V and 3 bases at J, with 12 bases between. CDR1 SGDLS and CDR2 YYNGEE come from the germline V gene. This CDR3 is built from 15 residues. In nucleotides, the CDR3 is TGTGCCAGCAGCGTAGAGCCAGGGACAAAAGAGACCCAGTACTTC. Translated: CASSVEPGTKETQYF.

This clone is a singleton in its sample. The J gene is TRBJ2-3, the V gene TRBV5-1; D unclear. This CDR3 is built from 14 residues. Germline values: CDR1 SGHRS, CDR2 YFSETQ. V shed 5 bases and J shed 0 bases, with 10 bases lying between them. The CDR3 is CASREPASTDTQYF. In DNA, the CDR3 is TGCGCCAGCAGGGAGCCAGCTAGCACAGATACGCAGTATTTT. Filled out from reference TRBV5-1 and TRBJ2-3, the complete variable domain reads KAGVTQTPRYLIKTRGQQVTLSCSPISGHRSVSWYQQTPGQGLQFLFEYFSETQRNKGNFPGRFSGRQFSNSRSEMNVSTLELGDSALYLCASREPASTDTQYFGPGTRLTVL.

J is TRBJ1-4 and V is TRBV30; D gene ambiguous. Trimming cost V 8 bases and J 5 bases, with 18 bases left between them. This CDR3 is 14 amino acids long. Germline lookup yields CDR1 GTSNPN and CDR2 SVGIG (reference sequence). The CDR3 loop reads CARQDGALNEKLFF. The CDR3 bases are TGTGCCAGGCAGGATGGAGCCCTGAATGAAAAACTGTTTTTT. Filled out from reference TRBV30 and TRBJ1-4, the complete variable domain reads SQTIHQWPATLVQPVGSPLSLECTVEGTSNPNLYWYRQAAGRGLQLLFYSVGIGQISSEVPQNLSASRPQDRQFILSSKKLLLSDSGFYLCARQDGALNEKLFFGSGTQLSVL.

The V gene is TRBV5-1, the J gene TRBJ2-7; 9 nucleotides align to TRBD2. The CDR3 is 18 amino acids. V was pared by 3 bases and J by 3 bases, with 16 bases of the junction left unmatched. Germline V gives CDR1 SGHRS, CDR2 YFSETQ. The DNA for the CDR3 is TGCGCCAGCAGCTCCATGCTCACTTTCTTAGCGGGGGACTACGAGCAGTACTTC. Translation: CASSSMLTFLAGDYEQYF.